Reported below is one T cell receptor (beta chain). What it binds is not known. The source of the sample is a study of vaccination and CD4 T cells after COVID-19. For the study at large: Convalescent individuals exhibited SARS-CoV-2 positivity on nasal swab PCR, with several mild and one severe presentation. Each control was exposed to a CEFX pool, an HIV-1 Nef pool, or no peptide at all.

Stated treatment: roughly 10-day PBMC culture with coronavirus spike peptide pools or control peptides (ViraFEST assay). After being plated at around 1.8 million per well, PBMCs were cultured with about 10 IU/ml IL-2 and approximately 9.2 ug/ml peptide pools. An Oncomine TCR Beta short-read assay was used to sequence the DNA from cultured CD4+ T cells. TCRdb re-called the PCR reads with MiXCR, one entry per CDR3 protein. Of under 25,000 distinct CDR3 sequences listed, roughly 71% are singletons. After removal of 5 bases from V and 9 bases from J, the junction contained 9 bases not matched to a gene. The germline gives CDR1 SEHNR, CDR2 FQNEAQ (reference sequence). This CDR3 comprises 14 residues. Study conclusions and caveats: Going from approximately 21 to 38, median SARS-CoV-2-reactive clonotypes did not rise significantly.

This TCR came from a human donor who had recovered from COVID-19. Sequencing was carried out using CD4+ T cells from blood, cultured in vitro. This chain joins TRBV7-9 and TRBJ2-2; 7 bases match TRBD2. CDR3 protein: CASSPRGREWELFF. CDR3 nucleotide sequence: TGTGCCAGCAGCCCCAGAGGGCGGGAGTGGGAGCTGTTTTTT.